This TCR beta chain appears in the sequencing data of a study of cytomegalovirus exposure and HLA in healthy donors. V was cut by 0 bases and J by 7 bases, with 6 bases left in between. The CDR3 covers 11 residues. Germline lookup yields CDR1 DFQATT and CDR2 SNEGSKA (reference sequence). This clone was seen more than once but under ten times. PCR involved 60 Vbeta and 13 Jbeta primers. Clones were sequenced by immunoSEQ multiplex PCR, and TCRdb holds only the in-frame ones, with some missing. The sample has approximately 70,000 clones, 74% seen once. The receptor's source is a woman aged 60-70 years in good health and CMV-seropositive. The sample consisted of PBMCs. This chain links TRBV20-1 with TRBJ2-5, with D uncertain. The CDR3 protein is CSARDLRTQYF. The DNA for the CDR3 is TGCAGTGCTAGAGATCTGAGGACCCAGTACTTC.